This T cell receptor (beta chain) was identified during a study of T-cell reconstitution after alpha-beta-depleted transplantation in children. Study-level findings and limits: The study reportedly traced alpha-beta T cells about two months after transplant to several hundred expanded graft clones. Surviving recipient T cells and intrathymic progenitors accounted for some patients' high TCRbeta diversity at day 60.

CDR3 length: 17 residues. Germline CDR1 and CDR2: MNHEY and SVGAGI. Trimming took 0 bases from V and 6 from J; bases not matched to a gene: 10. This clonotype was seen at least ten times. Its antigen is not identified. Preparation of the TCRbeta library involved a method that used unique molecular identifiers. From the PCR reads, TCRdb called clonotypes with MiXCR, one entry per CDR3 protein. The profile shows some 180,000 distinct CDR3 sequences, approximately 7% of them singletons. The starting material was PBMCs, obtained before TCRalphabeta/CD19-depleted stem cell transplant. This receptor was obtained from a boy aged 2 to 10 with acute lymphoblastic leukemia, due to receive a stem cell transplant. The genes are TRBV6-5 and TRBJ2-2; 7 bases are shared with TRBD1. The CDR3 nucleotides are TGTGCCAGCAGTTACTCGCCCGGACAGGCACGGGCCGGGGAGCTGTTTTTT. Encoded protein: CASSYSPGQARAGELFF.